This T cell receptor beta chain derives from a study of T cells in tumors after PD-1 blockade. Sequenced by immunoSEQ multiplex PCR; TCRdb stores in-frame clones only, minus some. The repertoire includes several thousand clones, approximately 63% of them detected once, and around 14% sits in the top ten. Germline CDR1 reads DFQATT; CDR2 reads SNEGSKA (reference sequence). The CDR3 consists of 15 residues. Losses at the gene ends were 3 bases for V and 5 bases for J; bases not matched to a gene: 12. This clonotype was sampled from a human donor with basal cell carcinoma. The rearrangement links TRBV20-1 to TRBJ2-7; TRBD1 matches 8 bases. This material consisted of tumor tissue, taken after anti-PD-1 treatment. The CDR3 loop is CSASSLDRGLNEQYF. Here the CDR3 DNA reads TGCAGTGCTAGTAGTCTCGACAGGGGTCTAAACGAGCAGTACTTC.